Many counts were recorded for the clone carrying this TCR beta chain. Its antigen is unknown. The sample is drawn from a study of T cells in Graves' hyperthyroidism and ophthalmopathy. General observations from the study: Blood also contained most expanded thyroid clonotypes above 0.001.

Each person with ophthalmopathy scored at least 3 on the Clinical Activity Score, reached NOSPECS grade 4 or higher, and had been ill under 3 months. The study excluded patients with uncontrolled infection, other autoimmune disease, pregnancy or lactation. Used for diagnoses were clinical symptoms, serum thyroxine and TRAb, thyroid ultrasound and orbital computed tomography. TCR beta CDR3 regions were amplified from RNA transcripts. The HTBI primer set was used in a first-round RT-PCR of the TCR CDR3. TCRdb recomputed calls from the multiplex PCR reads with MiXCR, one row per CDR3 protein. The table includes 500,000 to 750,000 distinct CDR3 sequences, 12% to 15% detected once. The sequencing sample was made of blood. The sequence came from a woman aged 18-35 years with Graves' ophthalmopathy.

DNA for the CDR3: TGTGCCAGCAGTTTTACAAATCTGGTCGATGAGCAGTTCTTC. Translated: CASSFTNLVDEQFF. The chain employs TRBV12-3 or TRBV12-4 and TRBJ2-1; no clear D gene. The V and J ends lost 3 bases and 8 bases respectively, with 14 bases between them. There are 14 residues in the CDR3.